This TCR beta chain emerged from a study of molecular identifiers for immune sequencing clone quantification. Study observations and caveats: In naive cells, under 1% of molecules belonged to clones above 20 RNA copies, against over 97% in effector cells.

CDR1 and CDR2 from the germline V gene are DFQATT and SNEGSKA (reference sequence). The J segment lost 2 bases and the V segment lost 4 bases, leaving 5 bases of the junction unmatched. The CDR3 contains 14 residues. The sample holds many counts of this clonotype. Its cognate antigen is unknown. Sorting was used to obtain naive CD8 T cells (CD8+CD4-CCR7+CD45RA+). Previously described methods and listed TCR primers produced bulk TCR libraries. Each CDR3 protein is one row after TCRdb ran MiXCR on the PCR reads. The table has some 65,000 distinct CDR3 sequences, roughly 20% seen once; the top ten hold about 1.4%.

The chain couples TRBV20-1 to TRBJ2-1; 7 bases fit TRBD2. The sequencing input was naive CD8+ T cells from blood, with Jurkat cell RNA spiked in. Subset of the sample: FACS-sorted CD8+CD4-CCR7+CD45RA+ naive T cells. The clonotype originates from a human donor in good health. Some libraries in this study had Jurkat cell RNA spiked in. CDR3 sequence: CSANGDYPYNEQFF. DNA for the CDR3: TGCAGTGCTAACGGGGACTACCCCTACAATGAGCAGTTCTTC.